At least ten counts were recorded for the clone carrying this T cell receptor beta chain. No antigen is known for it. The data belong to a study of cytomegalovirus exposure and HLA in healthy donors. Study at large: The Caucasian-associated ancestry cluster contained 75% to 85% of the approximately 400 genotyped donors. Findings and limits, study-wide: There were some V segments, including TRBV6-2 and TRBV6-3, excluded as indistinguishable. Cytomegalovirus-associated TCR beta chains were listed, numbering more than 150. Most likely, a cluster of highly shared sequence variants arose as a sequencing artifact.

This CDR3 has 16 amino acids. Germline CDR1 MNHNS, CDR2 SASEGT. V shed 2 bases, J shed 0 bases, and the junction held 7 bases outside the gene matches. Primers: 60 Vbeta forward and 13 Jbeta reverse. Sequencing was performed with immunoSEQ multiplex PCR; in TCRdb, only in-frame clones are kept and a portion is missing. The sample contains approximately 89,000 clones, roughly 80% of which appear only once. This receptor was taken from a man younger than 45 in good health and CMV-seropositive. Sequencing used PBMCs. V and J are TRBV6-1 and TRBJ2-7, with 7 bases that match TRBD1. The CDR3 loop reads CASSERAGDSSYEQYF. In nucleotides, the CDR3 is TGTGCCAGCAGTGAAAGGGCAGGGGACAGCTCCTACGAGCAGTACTTC.